The table lists the clone carrying this T cell receptor beta chain with a count of one. Trimming removed 4 bases at V and 0 bases at J, with 13 bases between. Germline-derived CDR1 and CDR2 are SEHNR and FQNEAQ (reference sequence). CDR3 length: 16 amino acids. This entry belongs to a study of blood T cell repertoires in COVID-19. In the original processing: Amplification with reference gene primers provided the estimates of nucleated cell counts. The repertoire was sequenced with immunoSEQ multiplex PCR; TCRdb's copy has only in-frame clones and lacks some. That table supplies the V and J calls and clone size; D and trimming were determined from the DNA. Counted here are over 60,000 clones, 89% occurring once; the ten biggest clones make up about 10%.

The V and J genes are TRBV7-9 and TRBJ1-3; maybe TRBD1 (5 bases). Sequenced input: peripheral blood. The sequence derives from a man aged 80 or over with acute or convalescent COVID-19. CDR3 sequence reads: CASSSSTGNSGNTIYF. In nucleotides, the CDR3 is TGTGCCAGCAGCTCATCAACAGGAAACTCTGGAAACACCATATATTTT. Full variable domain (missing parts from reference TRBV7-9 and TRBJ1-3): DTGVSQNPRHKITKRGQNVTFRCDPISEHNRLYWYRQTLGQGPEFLTYFQNEAQLEKSRLLSDRFSAERPKGSFSTLEIQRTEQGDSAMYLCASSSSTGNSGNTIYFGEGSWLTVV.